A single sample gave rise to the 14 T cell receptor beta chains below, sequenced in a study of cytomegalovirus exposure and HLA in healthy donors. Clones were read by immunoSEQ multiplex PCR, and TCRdb kept only the in-frame ones, dropping some. The sample holds 200,000 or so clones; approximately 80% are singletons and the top ten take under 15%. The sample taken for sequencing was PBMCs. These TCRs come from a woman under 40 in good health and CMV-seropositive.

The chain links TRBV4-1 to TRBJ2-3; D is perhaps TRBD2 (5 bases). The germline V and J ends were trimmed by 5 bases and 2 bases, with 23 bases remaining between them. This CDR3 is built from 18 residues. Germline V gene data show CDR1 as MGHRA and CDR2 as YSYEKL. CDR3 nucleotides: TGCGCCAGCAGCTTGGTGGGTGGAGAGGGTCTGGACACAGATACGCAGTATTTT. Its protein product is CASSLVGGEGLDTDTQYF.

The rearrangement joins TRBV6-6 to TRBJ2-5; tentatively, D is TRBD2 (6 bases). The germline V and J ends were trimmed by 7 bases and 5 bases, with 23 bases remaining between them. This CDR3 spans 16 amino acids. The germline V gene encodes CDR1 MNHNY and CDR2 SVGAGI (reference sequence). The CDR3 sequence: CASTGGLGRSTETQYF. As DNA, the CDR3 is TGTGCCAGCACCGGGGGTTTGGGCCGAAGTACGGAGACCCAGTACTTC.

The rearrangement uses TRBV9 and TRBJ2-5; D is undetermined. Between the trimmed V and J ends, which lost 0 bases and 2 bases, there was a span of 11 bases. Per germline, CDR1 SGDLS and CDR2 YYNGEE. The CDR3 extends over 15 amino acids. For the CDR3, the DNA is TGTGCCAGCAGCGTAGATCTTATCGGGCAAGAGACCCAGTACTTC. Translating it yields CASSVDLIGQETQYF.

This chain connects TRBV27 to TRBJ2-1; TRBD1 is a possible D gene (5 bases). V lost 5 bases, J lost 6 bases, and 11 bases lay in between. CDR3 length: 13 amino acids. Germline V gene sequence: CDR1 MNHEY, CDR2 SMNVEV (reference sequence). The CDR3 loop is CASSATARNEQFF. The CDR3 DNA is TGTGCCAGCAGTGCGACAGCGCGCAATGAGCAGTTCTTC.

The V and J genes are TRBV27 and TRBJ2-7; 7 positions agree with TRBD1. The CDR3 totals 14 residues. Germline V gene lookup returns CDR1 MNHEY and CDR2 SMNVEV (reference sequence). J gave up 1 base and V 6 bases, and 6 bases lay outside the gene matches. This chain's CDR3 is CASSRTGLSYEQYF. The CDR3 DNA sequence: TGTGCCAGCAGCCGGACAGGTCTGTCCTACGAGCAGTACTTC.

The chain has TRBV6-1 and TRBJ2-2, with 7 bases aligning to TRBD2. This CDR3 has 15 residues. V lost 2 bases to trimming and J lost 5 bases; unmatched junction nucleotides: 5. Per the germline V gene, CDR1 is MNHNS and CDR2 is SASEGT. DNA for the CDR3: TGTGCCAGCAGTGAATGGTCTAGCGGTACCGGGGAGCTGTTTTTT. Encoded protein: CASSEWSSGTGELFF.

J is TRBJ2-5 and V is TRBV27; a possible D gene is TRBD2 (6 bases). V gave up 2 bases and J gave up 5 bases, with 6 bases separating them. The CDR3 spans 12 residues. Germline CDR1 MNHEY, CDR2 SMNVEV (reference sequence). CDR3 DNA: TGTGCCAGCAGTTTAAGCGGGGAGACCCAGTACTTC. Translating gives CASSLSGETQYF.

The rearrangement links TRBV5-6 to TRBJ1-1; 8 bases fit TRBD1. With 2 bases clipped from V and 9 bases from J, the junction kept 18 bases outside the gene matches. There are 17 residues in the CDR3. Germline values: CDR1 SGHDT, CDR2 YYEEEE. The CDR3 DNA reads TGTGCCAGCAGCTTTCTCGGACAGGGTGGGAACGCCGCTCAAGCTTTCTTT. This gives the protein CASSFLGQGGNAAQAFF.

The chain has TRBV6-6 and TRBJ1-4, with D perhaps matching TRBD1 (5 bases). Deletions cut 2 bases from V and 7 bases from J, with 14 bases between. The CDR3 is 15 residues long. Germline lookup yields CDR1 MNHNY and CDR2 SVGAGI (reference sequence). CDR3 sequence reads: CASSYPKGRVEKLFF. The CDR3 DNA is TGTGCCAGCAGTTACCCTAAGGGGAGGGTTGAAAAACTGTTTTTT.

The DNA of the CDR3 is TGTGCCAGCTCACCACTTGGGTCGGCTAGTAGCTGGGAGCTGTTTTTT. Translated, it gives CASSPLGSASSWELFF. V gene TRBV18 combines with J gene TRBJ2-2, with D unresolved. The CDR3 totals 16 residues. Germline V CDR1 and CDR2: KGHSH, LQKENI. V was cut by 1 base and J by 9 bases, with 18 bases left in between.

The CDR3 reads CASSARTAGGAEPQHF. The CDR3 DNA follows: TGTGCCAGCAGTGCCCGGACTGCCGGGGGTGCTGAGCCCCAGCATTTT. This rearrangement joins TRBV6-1 to TRBJ1-5, with D maybe TRBD1 (5 bases). CDR1 is MNHNS and CDR2 is SASEGT in the germline V gene. This CDR3 is built from 16 residues. The V end was cut by 4 bases, the J end by 8 bases, with 21 bases between.

The chain couples TRBV7-8 to TRBJ2-1, with D possibly matching TRBD1 (5 bases). The germline V gene has CDR1 SGHVS and CDR2 FQNEAQ. V was trimmed by 10 bases and J by 0 bases, leaving 16 bases between them. The CDR3 has 15 residues. CDR3 nucleotides: TGTGCCACAATGGCAGGGCTGAGCTCCTACAATGAGCAGTTCTTC. Its protein product is CATMAGLSSYNEQFF. Full variable domain (rest looked up from reference TRBV7-8 and TRBJ2-1): GAGVSQSPRYKVAKRGQDVALRCDPISGHVSLFWYQQALGQGPEFLTYFQNEAQLDKSGLPSDRFFAERPEGSVSTLKIQRTQQEDSAVYLCATMAGLSSYNEQFFGPGTRLTVL.

The genes are TRBV5-4 and TRBJ2-1; 9 bases agree with TRBD2. Germline CDR1 and CDR2: SGHNT and YYREEE (reference sequence). J gave up 3 bases and V 3 bases, and 7 bases lay outside the gene matches. The CDR3 runs to 16 residues. The CDR3 sequence: CASSSPTSGLYNEQFF. The CDR3 DNA sequence: TGTGCCAGCAGCTCCCCGACTAGCGGCCTCTACAATGAGCAGTTCTTC.

In its sample, this clone was seen once. The gene calls are TRBV11-1 and TRBJ1-1, with 7 positions matching TRBD1. With V trimmed by 5 bases and J by 0 bases, 3 bases remained unmatched. The V gene's germline CDR1 is SGHAT and CDR2 FQDESV (reference sequence). This CDR3 is built from 14 residues. This chain's CDR3 is CASSIDRVNTEAFF. The CDR3 DNA reads as TGTGCCAGCAGCATTGACAGGGTGAACACTGAAGCTTTCTTT.